This TCR beta chain was sequenced during a study of blood T cell repertoires in COVID-19. Study context: Spain, Italy and the United States supplied samples that represented acute and convalescent COVID-19. Sample material is recorded as cDNA or gDNA derived from T cells, B-cell-depleted T cells, or PBMCs.

In the authors' workflow: Amplified reference gene primers provided the basis for estimating nucleated cell counts. Generated by immunoSEQ multiplex PCR, the TCRdb table keeps only in-frame clones and is missing some. That table gives V, J and clone size, and the DNA gave D and trimming. The table has around 97,000 clones, 87% seen once; the top ten hold around 3.1%. This TCR came from a man in his forties or fifties in a cohort sampled during active COVID-19. Material for sequencing was peripheral blood.

The DNA of the CDR3 is TGTGCCAGCAGCCTACAGGGGGCGCGGAATGAGCAGTTCTTC. Translated, it gives CASSLQGARNEQFF. The chain joins TRBV6-5 to TRBJ2-1, with 9 nucleotides matching TRBD1. With V trimmed by 6 bases and J by 7 bases, 7 bases remained unmatched. Germline V CDR1 and CDR2: MNHEY, SVGAGI. The length of the CDR3 is 14 residues.